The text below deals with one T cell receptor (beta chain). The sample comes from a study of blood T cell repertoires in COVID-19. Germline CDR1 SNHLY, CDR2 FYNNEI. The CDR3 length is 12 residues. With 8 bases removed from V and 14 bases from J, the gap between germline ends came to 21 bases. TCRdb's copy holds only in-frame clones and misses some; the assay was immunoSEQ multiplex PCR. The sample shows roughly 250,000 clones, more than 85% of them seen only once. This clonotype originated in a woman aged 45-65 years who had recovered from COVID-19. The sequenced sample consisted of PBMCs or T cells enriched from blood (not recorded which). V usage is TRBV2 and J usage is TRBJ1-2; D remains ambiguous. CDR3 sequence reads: CASSGDRFGLTF. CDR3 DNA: TGTGCCAGCTCCGGAGACCGTTTTGGCTTGACCTTC.